This T cell receptor (beta chain) was recorded in a study of tumor-infiltrating lymphocytes in oesophageal squamous cell carcinoma. V shed 4 bases and J shed 4 bases, with 13 bases lying between them. Germline V gene lookup returns CDR1 SGHVS and CDR2 FQNEAQ. The CDR3 is 14 amino acids. TCRdb reprocessed the PCR reads with MiXCR, giving one entry per CDR3 protein. The profile covers about 16,000 distinct CDR3 sequences, with 40% to 55% appearing a single time and around 22% taken by the ten largest. This rearrangement joins TRBV7-8 to TRBJ1-1; D remains ambiguous. The sample consisted of esophageal tumor tissue. This receptor was taken from a male donor with esophageal squamous cell carcinoma. The CDR3 DNA reads TGTGCCAGCAGCTCCCGGGCGGAGGGCACTGAAGCTTTCTTT. Translation gives CASSSRAEGTEAFF. The variable domain in full, with the rest retrieved from reference TRBV7-8 and TRBJ1-1, is GAGVSQSPRYKVAKRGQDVALRCDPISGHVSLFWYQQALGQGPEFLTYFQNEAQLDKSGLPSDRFFAERPEGSVSTLKIQRTQQEDSAVYLCASSSRAEGTEAFFGQGTRLTVV.